One and the same sample provided the 18 T cell receptor beta chains below, sequenced in a study of vaccination effects on CD4 cells after COVID-19. The antigens these receptors bind are not known. Generated by immunoSEQ multiplex PCR, the TCRdb table keeps only in-frame clones and is missing some. In the table there are tens of thousands of clones, around three quarters of which are singletons. Antigen-specific CD4+ T cells expanded by the ViraFEST assay with viral peptide pools were then sequenced. Culture lasted roughly 9 days before CD4+ T cell isolation. Each vaccine recipient was nucleocapsid antibody negative and had no prior SARS-CoV-2 infection. The material was CD4+ T cells from PBMCs cultured with HCoV-OC43 spike peptides, obtained before COVID-19 vaccination. Indicated subset: HCoV-OC43 spike overlapping peptide pool stimulation. These receptors all come from a human donor who received a COVID-19 vaccine.

This clone was counted a single time. This sequence joins TRBV6-2 or TRBV6-3 and TRBJ1-5; D call uncertain. The V end was cut by 6 bases, the J end by 7 bases, with 16 bases between. Germline V CDR1 and CDR2: MNHEY, SVGEGT. This CDR3 comprises 14 residues. CDR3 sequence (DNA): TGTGCCAGCAGCAGACTGGTAGAAGGGCAGCCCCAGCATTTT. It yields the protein CASSRLVEGQPQHF.

The J gene is TRBJ2-4, the V gene TRBV7-2; 9 bases fit TRBD1. CDR1 and CDR2 (germline): SGHTA, FQGNSA. With V trimmed by 4 bases and J by 8 bases, 6 bases remained unmatched. CDR3 size: 14 residues. The CDR3 here is CASSSDRGLDIQYF. CDR3 in DNA: TGTGCCAGCAGCTCGGACAGGGGCTTAGACATTCAGTACTTC.

This rearrangement joins TRBV6-5 to TRBJ1-1; 7 bases agree with TRBD1. CDR3 length: 13 residues. Germline V gene data show CDR1 as MNHEY and CDR2 as SVGAGI. V was pared by 5 bases and J by 5 bases, with 5 bases of the junction left unmatched. CDR3 bases: TGTGCCAGCAGTCCAAACAGGGGTACTGAAGCTTTCTTT. Amino acid sequence: CASSPNRGTEAFF.

The chain joins TRBV5-4 to TRBJ1-2, with D uncertain. The CDR3 sequence is 13 residues long. Trimming pared 4 bases from V and 0 bases from J, leaving 7 bases between. Germline V CDR1 and CDR2: SGHNT, YYREEE (reference sequence). The CDR3 coding sequence is TGTGCCAGCAGCCATGATCCTAACTATGGCTACACCTTC. Translation: CASSHDPNYGYTF.

The chain carries TRBV3-1 (or the pseudogene TRBV3-2) and TRBJ2-3, with no clear D. The V gene lost 4 bases and the J gene lost 3 bases, with 5 bases spanning the gap. The CDR3 is 12 residues long. Per the germline V gene, CDR1 is LGHDT and CDR2 is YNNKEL (reference sequence). CDR3 region: CASSLQTDTQYF. CDR3 DNA: TGTGCCAGCAGCCTACAAACAGATACGCAGTATTTT.

The chain combines TRBV7-8 with TRBJ2-5, with no clear D. The CDR3 has 15 residues. The ends were cut back, 9 bases at V and 0 bases at J, with 17 bases in the middle. CDR1 SGHVS and CDR2 FQNEAQ come from the germline V gene. The CDR3 coding sequence is TGTGCCAGTAATCCGAACCGGGTCAACCAAGAGACCCAGTACTTC. This sequence encodes CASNPNRVNQETQYF.

This chain links TRBV2 with TRBJ2-5; D is tentatively TRBD1 or TRBD2 (5 bases each). The CDR3 sequence is 13 residues long. The V gene lost 6 bases and the J gene lost 4 bases, with 12 bases spanning the gap. Germline V gene sequence: CDR1 SNHLY, CDR2 FYNNEI. The CDR3 DNA sequence: TGTGCCAGCAGGGGATCTGGGGGAGAGACCCAGTACTTC. Protein sequence: CASRGSGGETQYF.

The chain has TRBV18 and TRBJ2-5; D gene uncertain. The germline V gene has CDR1 KGHSH and CDR2 LQKENI. Trimming took 0 bases from V and 2 from J, leaving 1 base between them. The CDR3 length is 12 residues. The CDR3 DNA reads TGTGCCAGCTCACCACCGCAAGAGACCCAGTACTTC. Protein: CASSPPQETQYF.

The V gene is TRBV4-1, the J gene TRBJ2-2; no clear D. Germline values: CDR1 MGHRA, CDR2 YSYEKL. With 0 bases removed from V and 1 base from J, the gap between germline ends came to 9 bases. This CDR3 is 16 amino acids long. DNA of the CDR3: TGCGCCAGCAGCCAAGAGCCCCAAAGGAACACCGGGGAGCTGTTTTTT. Its translation: CASSQEPQRNTGELFF.

In DNA form, the CDR3 reads TGTGCCTGGGGGCGAACCCTAACACCTGATGGCTACACCTTC. Its translation is CAWGRTLTPDGYTF. V and J are TRBV30 and TRBJ1-2; D unresolved. The length of the CDR3 is 14 residues. V was clipped by 5 bases and J by 6 bases, with 19 bases between them. Germline CDR1 reads GTSNPN; CDR2 reads SVGIG (reference sequence).

The V gene is TRBV28, the J gene TRBJ1-4, with D uncertain. The CDR3 extends over 11 amino acids. V was cut by 4 bases and J by 13 bases, with 10 bases left in between. Per the germline V gene, CDR1 is MDHEN and CDR2 is SYDVKM. The CDR3 sequence is CASSSVSPLFF. CDR3 bases: TGTGCCAGCAGTTCTGTATCTCCACTGTTTTTT.

J is TRBJ1-4 and V is TRBV4-3, with unresolved D. Trimming removed 0 bases from V and 6 bases from J, with 14 bases in between. Germline lookup yields CDR1 LGHNA and CDR2 YSLEER. CDR3 length equals 16 residues. The CDR3 nucleotides read TGCGCCAGCAGCCAAGATTTCGGGGTAGGTGATGAAAAACTGTTTTTT. It encodes CASSQDFGVGDEKLFF.

V usage is TRBV6-5 and J usage is TRBJ1-2, with D possibly matching TRBD1 (5 bases). The CDR3 spans 12 residues. The germline V and J ends were trimmed by 4 bases and 3 bases, with 6 bases remaining between them. CDR1 and CDR2 from the germline V gene are MNHEY and SVGAGI. This CDR3 is CASSLQDYGYTF. CDR3 nucleotides: TGTGCCAGCAGTTTACAGGACTATGGCTACACCTTC.

Remarks on this clone: In the same sample, other DNA sequences code for this CDR3. This chain links TRBV7-2 with TRBJ2-3, with unresolved D. The CDR3 runs to 13 residues. Germline CDR1 reads SGHTA; CDR2 reads FQGNSA. The germline V and J ends were trimmed by 3 bases and 2 bases, with 6 bases remaining between them. CDR3 sequence reads: CASSLSYTDTQYF. The CDR3 DNA reads TGTGCCAGCAGCTTGAGTTACACAGATACGCAGTATTTT.

This sequence joins TRBV7-2 and TRBJ2-1, with a weak D call TRBD1 (5 bases). V was pared by 6 bases and J by 8 bases, with 26 bases between. The CDR3 runs to 17 residues. Germline V gene data show CDR1 as SGHTA and CDR2 as FQGNSA. The DNA of the CDR3 is TGTGCCAGCAGATCCCGGTACGGGCAGGGCGTTGCACATGAGCAGTTCTTC. Translation: CASRSRYGQGVAHEQFF.

This clone showed up just a few times. The V gene is TRBV7-2, the J gene TRBJ2-7, with 10 nucleotides matching TRBD2. Germline loops: CDR1 SGHTA, CDR2 FQGNSA. J lost 2 bases, V lost 4 bases, and 5 bases had no gene match. The length of the CDR3 is 15 residues. CDR3: CASSSQAGGPYEQYV. The DNA for the CDR3 is TGTGCCAGCAGCTCGCAAGCGGGGGGGCCCTACGAGCAGTACGTC.

This clone was counted a few times. The gene calls are TRBV30 and TRBJ2-3, with 8 nucleotides matching TRBD1. Trimming removed 3 bases from V and 3 bases from J; junction bases left unmatched: 8. The CDR3 sequence is 15 residues long. CDR1 is GTSNPN and CDR2 is SVGIG in the germline V gene (reference sequence). Written as DNA, the CDR3 is TGTGCCTGGAGAGTGGCAGGGGGCCGTACAGATACGCAGTATTTT. Its translation is CAWRVAGGRTDTQYF.

The chain links TRBV6-6 to TRBJ2-3, with D possibly matching TRBD1 (5 bases). V was shortened by 5 bases and J by 6 bases, with 9 bases between the two germline ends. CDR1 MNHNY and CDR2 SVGAGI come from the germline V gene (reference sequence). This CDR3 contains 12 residues. In nucleotides, the CDR3 is TGTGCCAGCAGTCCCTACAGGGATACGCAGTATTTT. This encodes CASSPYRDTQYF.